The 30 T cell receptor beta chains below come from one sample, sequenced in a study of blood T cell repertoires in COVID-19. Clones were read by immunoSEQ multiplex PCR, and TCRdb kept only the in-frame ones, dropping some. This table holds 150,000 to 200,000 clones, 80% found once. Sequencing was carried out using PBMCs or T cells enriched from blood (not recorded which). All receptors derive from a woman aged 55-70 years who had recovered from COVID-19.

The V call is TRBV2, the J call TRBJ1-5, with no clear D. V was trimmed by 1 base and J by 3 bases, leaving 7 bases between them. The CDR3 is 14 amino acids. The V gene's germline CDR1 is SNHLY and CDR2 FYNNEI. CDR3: CASSEGRINQPQHF. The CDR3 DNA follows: TGTGCCAGCAGTGAAGGGCGGATCAATCAGCCCCAGCATTTT. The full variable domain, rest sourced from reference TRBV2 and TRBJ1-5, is EPEVTQTPSHQVTQMGQEVILRCVPISNHLYFYWYRQILGQKVEFLVSFYNNEISEKSEIFDDQFSVERPDGSNFTLKIRSTKLEDSAMYFCASSEGRINQPQHFGDGTRLSIL.

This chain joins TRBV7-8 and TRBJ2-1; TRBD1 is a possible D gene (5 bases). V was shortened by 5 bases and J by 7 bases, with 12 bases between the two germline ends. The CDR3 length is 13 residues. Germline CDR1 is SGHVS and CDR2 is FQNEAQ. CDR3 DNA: TGTGCCAGCAGCCGAGACAGTTTAAATGAGCAGTTCTTC. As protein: CASSRDSLNEQFF.

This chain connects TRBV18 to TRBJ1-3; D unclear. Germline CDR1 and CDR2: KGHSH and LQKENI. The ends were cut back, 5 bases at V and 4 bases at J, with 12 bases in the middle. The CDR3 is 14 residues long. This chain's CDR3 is CASSSSDTGNTIYF. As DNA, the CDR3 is TGTGCCAGCTCATCATCTGACACAGGAAACACCATATATTTT.

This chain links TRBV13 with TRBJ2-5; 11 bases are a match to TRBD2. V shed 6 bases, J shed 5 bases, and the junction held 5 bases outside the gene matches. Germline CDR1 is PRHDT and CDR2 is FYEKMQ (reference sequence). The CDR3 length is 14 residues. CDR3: CASRPSGGSETQYF. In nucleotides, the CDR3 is TGTGCCAGCAGGCCTAGCGGGGGGTCGGAGACCCAGTACTTC.

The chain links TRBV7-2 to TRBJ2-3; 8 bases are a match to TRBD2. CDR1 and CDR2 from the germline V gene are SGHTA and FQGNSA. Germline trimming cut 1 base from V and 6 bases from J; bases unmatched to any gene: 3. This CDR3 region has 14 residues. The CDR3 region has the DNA TGTGCCAGCAGCTTAGGGACTAGCTTCGATACGCAGTATTTT. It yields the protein CASSLGTSFDTQYF.

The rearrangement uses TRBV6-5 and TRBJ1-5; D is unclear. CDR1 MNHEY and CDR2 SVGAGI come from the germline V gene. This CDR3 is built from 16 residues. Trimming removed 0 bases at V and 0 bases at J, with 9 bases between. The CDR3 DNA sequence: TGTGCCAGCAGTTACTCGTCCACCTATAGCAATCAGCCCCAGCATTTT. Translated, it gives CASSYSSTYSNQPQHF.

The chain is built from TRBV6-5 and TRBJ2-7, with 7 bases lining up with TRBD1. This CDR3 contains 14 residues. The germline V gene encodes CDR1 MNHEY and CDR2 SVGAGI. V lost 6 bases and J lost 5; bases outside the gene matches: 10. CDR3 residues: CASSRRDSLNEQYF. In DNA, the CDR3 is TGTGCCAGCAGCCGAAGGGACAGTTTGAACGAGCAGTACTTC.

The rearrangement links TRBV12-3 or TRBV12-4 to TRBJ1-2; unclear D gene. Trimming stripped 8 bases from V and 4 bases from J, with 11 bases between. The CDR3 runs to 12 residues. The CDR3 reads CASSLLSYGYTF. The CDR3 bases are TGTGCCAGCTCACTACTGTCCTATGGCTACACCTTC.

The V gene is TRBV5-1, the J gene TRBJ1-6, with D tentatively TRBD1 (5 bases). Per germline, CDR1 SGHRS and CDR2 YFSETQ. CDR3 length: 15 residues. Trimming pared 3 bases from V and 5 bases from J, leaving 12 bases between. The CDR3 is CASSSQGPNNSPLHF. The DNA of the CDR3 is TGCGCCAGCAGCTCGCAGGGCCCCAATAATTCACCCCTCCACTTT. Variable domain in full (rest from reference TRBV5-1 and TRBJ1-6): KAGVTQTPRYLIKTRGQQVTLSCSPISGHRSVSWYQQTPGQGLQFLFEYFSETQRNKGNFPGRFSGRQFSNSRSEMNVSTLELGDSALYLCASSSQGPNNSPLHFGNGTRLTVT.

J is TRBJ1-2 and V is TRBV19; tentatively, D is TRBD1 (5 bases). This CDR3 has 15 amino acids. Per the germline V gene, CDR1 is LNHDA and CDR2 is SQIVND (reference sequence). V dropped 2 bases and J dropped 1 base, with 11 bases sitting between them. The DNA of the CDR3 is TGTGCCAGTAGTATAACGGGGGGTAGTAACTATGGCTACACCTTC. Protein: CASSITGGSNYGYTF. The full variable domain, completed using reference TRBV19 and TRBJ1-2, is DGGITQSPKYLFRKEGQNVTLSCEQNLNHDAMYWYRQDPGQGLRLIYYSQIVNDFQKGDIAEGYSVSREKKESFPLTVTSAQKNPTAFYLCASSITGGSNYGYTFGSGTRLTVV.

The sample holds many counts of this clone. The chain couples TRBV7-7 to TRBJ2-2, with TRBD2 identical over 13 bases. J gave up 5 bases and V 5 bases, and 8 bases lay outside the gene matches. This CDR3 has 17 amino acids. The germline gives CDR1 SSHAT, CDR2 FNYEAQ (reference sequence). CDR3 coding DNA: TGTGCCAGCAGCCCCCGGACTAGCGGGGGAGGTACCGGGGAGCTGTTTTTT. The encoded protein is CASSPRTSGGGTGELFF.

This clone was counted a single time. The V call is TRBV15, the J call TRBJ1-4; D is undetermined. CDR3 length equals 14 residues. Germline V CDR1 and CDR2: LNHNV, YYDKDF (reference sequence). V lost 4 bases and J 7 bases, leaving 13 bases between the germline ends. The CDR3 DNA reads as TGTGCCACCAGCAAGTGGGAGGGAGTTGAAAAACTGTTTTTT. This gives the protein CATSKWEGVEKLFF. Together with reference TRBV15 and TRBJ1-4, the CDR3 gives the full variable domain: DAMVIQNPRYQVTQFGKPVTLSCSQTLNHNVMYWYQQKSSQAPKLLFHYYDKDFNNEADTPDNFQSRRPNTSFCFLDIRSPGLGDTAMYLCATSKWEGVEKLFFGSGTQLSVL.

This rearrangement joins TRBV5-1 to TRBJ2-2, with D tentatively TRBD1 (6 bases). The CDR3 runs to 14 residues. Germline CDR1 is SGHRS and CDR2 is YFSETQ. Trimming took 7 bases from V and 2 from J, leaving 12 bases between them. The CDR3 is CASQTGDNTGELFF. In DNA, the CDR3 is TGCGCCAGCCAGACAGGAGATAACACCGGGGAGCTGTTTTTT.

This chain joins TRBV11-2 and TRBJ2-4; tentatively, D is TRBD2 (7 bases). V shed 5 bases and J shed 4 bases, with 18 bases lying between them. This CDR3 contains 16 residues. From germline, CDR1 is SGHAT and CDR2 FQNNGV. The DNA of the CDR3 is TGTGCCAGCAGCCCCAACGAGGGGGGGCGAAAAAACATTCAGTACTTC. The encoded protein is CASSPNEGGRKNIQYF.

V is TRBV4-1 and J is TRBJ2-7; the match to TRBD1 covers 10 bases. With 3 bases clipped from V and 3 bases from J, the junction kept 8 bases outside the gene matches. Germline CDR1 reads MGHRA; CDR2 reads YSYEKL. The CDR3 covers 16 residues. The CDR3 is CASSQEPGQGNYEQYF. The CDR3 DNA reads TGCGCCAGCAGCCAGGAACCGGGACAGGGGAACTACGAGCAGTACTTC.

Here the CDR3 reads CASRPGQGPYEQYF. DNA for the CDR3: TGTGCCAGCAGGCCGGGACAGGGGCCCTACGAGCAGTACTTC. The V gene is TRBV6-5, the J gene TRBJ2-7, with 10 bases fitting TRBD1. There are 14 residues in the CDR3. Trimming at V came to 6 bases and at J to 2 bases, leaving 4 bases not matched to a gene. Germline CDR1 MNHEY, CDR2 SVGAGI.

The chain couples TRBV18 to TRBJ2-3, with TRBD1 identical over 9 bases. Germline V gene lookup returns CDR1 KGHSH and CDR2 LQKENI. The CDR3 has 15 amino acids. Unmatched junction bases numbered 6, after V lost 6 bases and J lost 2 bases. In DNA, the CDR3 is TGTGCCAGCTCCTCCTGGACAGGGGACACAGATACGCAGTATTTT. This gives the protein CASSSWTGDTDTQYF. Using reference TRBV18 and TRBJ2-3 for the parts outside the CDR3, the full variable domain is NAGVMQNPRHLVRRRGQEARLRCSPMKGHSHVYWYRQLPEEGLKFMVYLQKENIIDESGMPKERFSAEFPKEGPSILRIQQVVRGDSAAYFCASSSWTGDTDTQYFGPGTRLTVL.

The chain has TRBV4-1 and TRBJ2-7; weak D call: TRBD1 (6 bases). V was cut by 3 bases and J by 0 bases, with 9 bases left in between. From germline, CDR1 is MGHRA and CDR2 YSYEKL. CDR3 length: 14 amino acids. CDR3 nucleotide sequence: TGCGCCAGCAGCCATCTGACAGGCTCCTACGAGCAGTACTTC. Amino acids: CASSHLTGSYEQYF.

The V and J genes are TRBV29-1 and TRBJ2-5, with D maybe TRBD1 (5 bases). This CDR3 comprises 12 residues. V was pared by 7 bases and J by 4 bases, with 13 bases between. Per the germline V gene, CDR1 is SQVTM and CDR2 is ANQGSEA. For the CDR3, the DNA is TGCAGCGGTCGTAGGGGTGGAGAGACCCAGTACTTC. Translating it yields CSGRRGGETQYF.

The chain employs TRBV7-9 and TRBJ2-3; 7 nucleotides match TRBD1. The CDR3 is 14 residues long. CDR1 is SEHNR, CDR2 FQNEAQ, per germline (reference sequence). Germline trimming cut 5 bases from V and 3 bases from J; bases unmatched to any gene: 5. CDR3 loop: CASSRGDRTDTQYF. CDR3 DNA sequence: TGTGCCAGCAGCCGAGGGGACAGAACAGATACGCAGTATTTT.

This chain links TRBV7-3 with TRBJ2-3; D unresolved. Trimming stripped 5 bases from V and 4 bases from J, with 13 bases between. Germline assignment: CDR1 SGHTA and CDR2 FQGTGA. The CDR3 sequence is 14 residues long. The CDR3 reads CASSLLSNADTQYF. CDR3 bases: TGTGCCAGCAGCCTGCTATCTAACGCAGATACGCAGTATTTT.

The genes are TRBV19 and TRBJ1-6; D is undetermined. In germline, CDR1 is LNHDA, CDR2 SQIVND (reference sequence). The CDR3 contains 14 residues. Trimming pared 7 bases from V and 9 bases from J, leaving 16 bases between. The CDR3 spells CASTKTEGGSPLHF. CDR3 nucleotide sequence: TGTGCCAGTACGAAGACGGAGGGAGGTTCACCCCTCCACTTT.

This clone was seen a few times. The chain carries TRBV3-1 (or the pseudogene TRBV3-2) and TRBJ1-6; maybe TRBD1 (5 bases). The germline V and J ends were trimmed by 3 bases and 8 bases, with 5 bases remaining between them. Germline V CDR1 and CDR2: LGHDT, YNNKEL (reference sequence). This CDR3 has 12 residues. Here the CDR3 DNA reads TGTGCCAGCAGCCACAGGGATTCACCCCTCCACTTT. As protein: CASSHRDSPLHF.

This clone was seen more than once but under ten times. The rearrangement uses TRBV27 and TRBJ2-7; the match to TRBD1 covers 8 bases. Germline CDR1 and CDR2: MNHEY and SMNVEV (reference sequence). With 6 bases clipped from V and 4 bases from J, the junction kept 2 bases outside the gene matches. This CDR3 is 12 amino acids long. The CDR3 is CASRDRAYEQYF. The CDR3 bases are TGTGCCAGCAGGGACAGGGCGTACGAGCAGTACTTC.

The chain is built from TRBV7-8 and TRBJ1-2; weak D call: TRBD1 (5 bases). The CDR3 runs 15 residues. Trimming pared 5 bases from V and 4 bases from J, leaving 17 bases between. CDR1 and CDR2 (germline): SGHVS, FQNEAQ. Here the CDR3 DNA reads TGTGCCAGCAGCCCGCAAGGCGGGGGTCTCTATGGCTACACCTTC. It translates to CASSPQGGGLYGYTF.

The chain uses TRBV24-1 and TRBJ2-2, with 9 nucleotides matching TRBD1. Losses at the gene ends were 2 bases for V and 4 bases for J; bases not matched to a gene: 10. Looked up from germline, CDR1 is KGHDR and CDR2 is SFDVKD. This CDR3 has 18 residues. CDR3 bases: TGTGCCACCAGTGATTCCCCGGGACAGGGAGGTATCACCGGGGAGCTGTTTTTT. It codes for CATSDSPGQGGITGELFF.

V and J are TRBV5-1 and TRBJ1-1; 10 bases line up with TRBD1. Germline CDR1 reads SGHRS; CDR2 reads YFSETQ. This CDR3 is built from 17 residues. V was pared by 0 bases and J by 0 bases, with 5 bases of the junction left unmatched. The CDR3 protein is CASSLARTGGMNTEAFF. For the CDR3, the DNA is TGCGCCAGCAGCTTGGCTCGGACAGGGGGAATGAACACTGAAGCTTTCTTT. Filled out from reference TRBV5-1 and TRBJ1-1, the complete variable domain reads KAGVTQTPRYLIKTRGQQVTLSCSPISGHRSVSWYQQTPGQGLQFLFEYFSETQRNKGNFPGRFSGRQFSNSRSEMNVSTLELGDSALYLCASSLARTGGMNTEAFFGQGTRLTVV.

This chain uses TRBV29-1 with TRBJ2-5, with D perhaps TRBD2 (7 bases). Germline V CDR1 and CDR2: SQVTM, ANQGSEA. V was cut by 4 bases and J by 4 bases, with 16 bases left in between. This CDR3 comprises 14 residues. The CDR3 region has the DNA TGCAGCGTTGGAGTACGGGGGGCGGTAGAGACCCAGTACTTC. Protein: CSVGVRGAVETQYF.

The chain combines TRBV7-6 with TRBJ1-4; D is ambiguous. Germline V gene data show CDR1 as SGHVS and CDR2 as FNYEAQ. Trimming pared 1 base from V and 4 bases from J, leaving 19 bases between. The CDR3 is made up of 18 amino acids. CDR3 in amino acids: CASSLVPLRDLNNEKLFF. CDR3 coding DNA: TGTGCCAGCAGCTTAGTCCCCCTGAGGGATCTGAATAATGAAAAACTGTTTTTT.

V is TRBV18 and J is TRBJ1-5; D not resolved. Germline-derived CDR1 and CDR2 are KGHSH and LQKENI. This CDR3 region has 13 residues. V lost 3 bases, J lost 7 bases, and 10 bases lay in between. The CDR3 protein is CASSPARSQPQHF. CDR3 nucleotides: TGTGCCAGCTCACCTGCCCGGTCCCAGCCCCAGCATTTT.